This T cell receptor (beta chain) appears in the sequencing data of a study of cytomegalovirus exposure and HLA in healthy donors (dated by TCRdb to about 2017). At the level of the whole study: According to an earlier analysis of a few hundred of the donors, about 179 million T cells yielded 117 million unique TCR beta sequences and about 300 Gb of sequence data. The study profiled the T cell repertoires of about 720 subjects by immunosequencing and related them to cytomegalovirus serostatus. The study aimed to test whether signatures of past pathogen exposure could be identified by cataloging public T cell receptors. A later genetic analysis took genome-wide SNP genotypes for about three fifths of the 666 donors and used that subset as a discovery cohort. A handful of DR-DQ haplotypes were handled as single units for association and clustering because linkage in the cohort was strong. To predict cytomegalovirus infection status, the study combined high-throughput TCR immunosequencing, statistical association of individual TCRs with disease status, and machine learning. Typing coverage varied by locus: roughly 620-640 donors for A, B, C, DRB1 and DQB1; roughly 520 for DQA1; about 570 for DPA1; approximately 470 for DPB1. Class I and class II HLA loci were covered by the typing at four-digit resolution. On average, 235,054 unique TCR beta nucleotide sequences were sequenced per donor among about 400 genotyped donors of the cohort, with roughly 18% of those sequences being non-productive. Along with the approximately 650-subject first cohort, a separate validation cohort of roughly 110 different subjects was used. Every repertoire in the discovery cohort had been generated on one and the same sequencing platform. Of the 300 to 450 genotyped donors, 65% to 90% were placed in the genetic ancestry cluster associated with self-reported Caucasian donors. About 280 gigabases of sequencing data and approximately 92 million unique TCR sequences made up an early release that covered 500 to 650 HLA-typed donors. An earlier analysis of 587 of the donors used high-throughput TCR beta sequencing to judge whether each TCR beta V gene segment behaved as functional or pseudogenic. In a later analysis, previously published TCR beta repertoires from about 640 donors were re-analyzed and high-resolution HLA genotyping was added so that TCR occurrence patterns could be studied. In the later analysis, no new phenotypic data were used to find candidate immune exposures; instead, reliance was placed on TCR beta sequences and their occurrence across donors. Alongside the repertoire data, information on donor age, sex, ethnicity and CMV serostatus was compiled.

Broader findings and caveats from the paper: The authors suggested that the approach could potentially be generalized to other disease states and immunological phenotypes. An earlier analysis of around 600 of the donors showed that most TCR beta V segments appeared in productive rearrangements either about 90% or about 30% of the time, which broadly matched IMGT annotations. The classifier was reported to diagnose cytomegalovirus status with high specificity and sensitivity in both the original and validation cohorts. In vitro tests confirmed that a few of the cytomegalovirus-associated TCR beta chains recognize cytomegalovirus antigens. The only immune exposure information available for the cohort was CMV serostatus. A further reported finding was that TCR beta sequences accurately predicted the HLA-A and HLA-B alleles for most subjects in the first cohort. Correlated functional status among segregating V segments might be attributable to linkage disequilibrium, but an unknown experimental factor could not be ruled out. The 87-base-pair reads could not distinguish some IMGT-functional V segments, including TRBV6-2 and TRBV6-3, so those segments were excluded. The cohort was sequenced for TCR beta chains only, and without alpha or paired-chain data the features that could be detected were limited. Most TCR sequences were observed very rarely across donors, whereas some public TCRs were present in many individuals. Because counts were too low, seventeen rarely observed V segments, including chromosome 9 orphons, were excluded from the earlier analysis of 587 of the donors. Because HLA typing was unavailable for some donors at each locus, only the typed subset was used in association tests. The study gave a list of 150 to 200 TCR beta chains associated with cytomegalovirus. When HLA alleles, especially DR and DQ, strongly co-occurred, TCR associations were difficult to assign to individual alleles. In a later analysis, around 15,000 TCR beta sequences were associated with specific HLA alleles at a false discovery rate of 0.05. In a later analysis, several top co-occurrence clusters were reported to appear linked to parvovirus B19, influenza, CMV and Epstein-Barr virus. In a later analysis, HLA-associated TCR beta chains showed more clonal expansion and lower generation probabilities than non-associated chains that were equally common. A later analysis found that most CMV-associated TCR beta chains appeared HLA-restricted, with HLA associations seemingly driven largely by CMV exposure. A later genetic analysis associated a missense DCLRE1C variant with V-gene and J-gene trimming of TCR beta chains, and an independent cohort replicated the association. Presence/absence analyses assumed roughly uniform sequencing depth across donors, an assumption that may not hold. According to a later genetic analysis, donors in an Asian-associated ancestry cluster had fewer N-insertions in productive TCRs than the roughly 670-donor mean. The sequencing pipeline was judged likely to have produced a cluster of highly shared sequence variants as a technical artifact. According to a later analysis, TCR association rates differed among HLA loci, with DRB1 alleles showing the most associated TCRs and HLA-C alleles showing the fewest.

Library preparation was by the immunoSEQ multiplex PCR assay. For the multiplex PCR, a mixture combining 60 forward primers for TCR Vbeta segments and 13 reverse primers for TCR Jbeta segments was used. A multiplex PCR assay on genomic DNA amplified the CDR3 region of rearranged TCR beta genes. The amplified TCR beta libraries were sequenced on the Illumina HiSeq System as 87-base-pair reads. As for the original processing: In a later analysis, approximately 74 million unique TCR beta chains were counted across the roughly 610 repertoires, and approximately 11 million of these chains were shared by at least two donors. Raw reads were error-corrected and collapsed into unique sequences with a nearest-neighbor algorithm that merged closely related sequences to remove PCR and sequencing errors. CDR3 sequences were aligned to IMGT reference sequences to assign V, D and J gene segments. Each retained sequence needed at least a six-nucleotide match to both a V gene segment and a J gene segment. Rearrangements were classified as productive when the CDR3 lacked stop codons and remained in frame with V and J, and all other rearrangements were classified as non-productive. CDR3 was defined by IMGT convention, running from the second conserved V-encoded cysteine to the conserved J-encoded phenylalanine. The earlier analysis of about 590 of the donors excluded sequences that lacked an unambiguous match to a single V gene segment. In an earlier analysis of several hundred of the donors, a V segment was called functional when productive rearrangements were above 56.7%, and segregating when the standard deviation between donors exceeded 5%. A statistical classification framework was built to diagnose cytomegalovirus status from the catalog of TCR beta chain sequences. V and J gene assignment, in a later analysis, came from comparing TCR nucleotide sequences with IMGT/GENE-DB human TR gene sequences. The TCRdist pipeline was used in a later analysis to assign CDR3 sequences and most-parsimonious VDJ recombination scenarios. In a later analysis, each TCR beta chain was defined by its CDR3 amino acid sequence together with its V-gene family, and reads lacking a unique V-gene family were excluded. As a way to deal with suspected cross-contamination and a sequencing artifact, a later analysis dropped nearly 600 nucleotide sequences that were highly shared and had low generation probability. A later analysis calculated a clonal expansion index for each public chain from normalized within-repertoire ranks of inferred template counts. A later analysis computed generation probabilities with a VDJ recombination model fitted to out-of-frame rearrangements, and checked the results against IGoR. In a later analysis, hypergeometric tests were used to score TCR-TCR, TCR-HLA and TCR-CMV co-occurrence, with a repertoire-size bias correction applied to TCR pairs. In a later analysis, false discovery rates were estimated by permuting HLA or CMV assignments 20 times. A later analysis grouped co-occurring TCRs with DBSCAN, adding TCRdist sequence similarity when clustering within HLA-allele-positive subsets. Repertoires with fewer than 30,000 or more than 120,000 public chains were left out of co-occurrence clustering, as were five repertoires with anomalous nucleotide sharing. TCRdb holds this immuneACCESS table with in-frame rearrangements only. Some clones are missing; in checked studies, unresolved V genes explain under half, and the rest has no known cause. V and J calls plus clone size are reproduced from that table; the DNA served to infer D and trimming. The sample data list 140,000 to 150,000 clones, and 73% of these were observed just once. In total, the top ten clones hold 1.5% to 2% of the sample.

For this clone: Its antigen is not yet known. Per-nucleotide qualities are absent, and no much larger clonotype sits a single base away.

The cohort was made up of around 720 healthy bone marrow donors. At the time of sampling, every cohort member was nominally healthy, though immune exposures that went unrecorded were likely present. The donor tested CMV seronegative and was one of the 352 seronegative cohort members. A peripheral blood sample was collected from each donor, and TCR beta sequencing was performed on peripheral blood mononuclear cells. Genomic DNA extraction from the blood cell samples was performed with the Qiagen DNeasy Blood Extraction Kit. CDR1 and CDR2, looked up from the germline V gene, are SGHRS and YFSETQ. Inclusive of the bounding cysteine and phenylalanine, the CDR3 is 16 residues long. Only the CDR3 region is kept as DNA, spanning 48 bases read in frame from base 1. A distance of 13 bases separates the germline ends of V and J, which lose 0 bases and 6 bases respectively.

Sequenced input: PBMCs. Recombination linked TRBV5-1 to TRBJ1-6; confidence is insufficient to name the D gene. This receptor was taken from a woman aged 18-30 years in good health and CMV-seronegative. The CDR3 in this case is CASSLARGGSNSPLHF. The DNA sequence is given as TGCGCCAGCAGCTTGGCCCGTGGAGGGAGTAATTCACCCCTCCACTTT.